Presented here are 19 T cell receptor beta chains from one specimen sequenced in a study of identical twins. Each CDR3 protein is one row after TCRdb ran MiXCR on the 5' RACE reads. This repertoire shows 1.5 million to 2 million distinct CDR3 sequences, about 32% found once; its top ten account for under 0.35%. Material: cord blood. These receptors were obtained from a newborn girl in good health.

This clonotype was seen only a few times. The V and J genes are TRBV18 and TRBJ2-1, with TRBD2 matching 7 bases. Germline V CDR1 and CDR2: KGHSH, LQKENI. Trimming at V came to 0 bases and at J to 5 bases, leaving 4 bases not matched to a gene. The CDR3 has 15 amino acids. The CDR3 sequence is CASSPPSGINNEQFF. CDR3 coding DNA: TGTGCCAGCTCACCACCAAGCGGGATCAACAATGAGCAGTTCTTC.

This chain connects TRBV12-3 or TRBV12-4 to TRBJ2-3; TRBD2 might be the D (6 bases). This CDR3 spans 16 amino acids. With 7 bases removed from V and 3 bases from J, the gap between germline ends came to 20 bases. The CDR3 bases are TGTGCCAGCACTCCTCGCCGGGGGTGGGGGACAGATACGCAGTATTTT. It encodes CASTPRRGWGTDTQYF.

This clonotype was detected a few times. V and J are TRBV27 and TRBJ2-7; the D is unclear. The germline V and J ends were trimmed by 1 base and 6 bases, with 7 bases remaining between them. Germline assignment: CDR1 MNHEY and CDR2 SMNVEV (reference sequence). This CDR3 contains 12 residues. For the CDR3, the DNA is TGTGCCAGCAGTTTATATCCGGGCGAGCAGTACTTC. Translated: CASSLYPGEQYF.

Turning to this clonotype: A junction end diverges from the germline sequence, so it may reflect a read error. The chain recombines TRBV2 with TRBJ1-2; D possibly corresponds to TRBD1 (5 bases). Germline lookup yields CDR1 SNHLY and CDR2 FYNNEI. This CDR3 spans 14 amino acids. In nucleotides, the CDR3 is TGTGCCAGCAGTGAAGCAGGGACTAACTATGGCCACACCTTC. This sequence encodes CASSEAGTNYGHTF.

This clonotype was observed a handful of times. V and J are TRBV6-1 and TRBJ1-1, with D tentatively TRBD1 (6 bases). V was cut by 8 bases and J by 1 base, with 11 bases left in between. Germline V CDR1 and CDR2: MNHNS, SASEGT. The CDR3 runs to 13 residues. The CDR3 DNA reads TGTGCCAGCGGTCGGGGGCCGAACACTGAAGCTTTCTTT. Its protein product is CASGRGPNTEAFF.

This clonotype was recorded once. In DNA form, the CDR3 reads TGTGCCAGCAGTGAGACGACGGACACCGGGGAGCTGTTTTTT. Its protein is CASSETTDTGELFF. The chain uses TRBV6-1 and TRBJ2-2; no firm D call. V was shortened by 3 bases and J by 3 bases, with 8 bases between the two germline ends. There are 14 residues in the CDR3. The germline CDR1 and CDR2 sequences are MNHNS and SASEGT.

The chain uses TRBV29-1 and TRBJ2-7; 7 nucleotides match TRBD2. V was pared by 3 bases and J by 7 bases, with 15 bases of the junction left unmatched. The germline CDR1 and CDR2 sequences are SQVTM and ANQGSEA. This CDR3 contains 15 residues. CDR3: CSVDPRTRWANEQYF. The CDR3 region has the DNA TGCAGCGTTGATCCCAGGACTAGATGGGCCAATGAGCAGTACTTC.

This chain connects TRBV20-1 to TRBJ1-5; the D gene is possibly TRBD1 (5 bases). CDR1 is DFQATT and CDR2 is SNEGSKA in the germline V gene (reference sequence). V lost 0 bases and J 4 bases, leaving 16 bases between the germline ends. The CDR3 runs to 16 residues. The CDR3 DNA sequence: TGCAGTGCTAGAGATAGGGACGGACCCCGGAATCAGCCCCAGCATTTT. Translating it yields CSARDRDGPRNQPQHF.

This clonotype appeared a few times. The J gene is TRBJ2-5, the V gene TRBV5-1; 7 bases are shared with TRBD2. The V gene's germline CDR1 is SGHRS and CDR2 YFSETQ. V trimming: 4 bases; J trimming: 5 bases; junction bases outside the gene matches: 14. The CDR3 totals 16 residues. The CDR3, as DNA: TGCGCCAGCAGCCGTTTTGGGACTACCACCGGGGAGACCCAGTACTTC. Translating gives CASSRFGTTTGETQYF.

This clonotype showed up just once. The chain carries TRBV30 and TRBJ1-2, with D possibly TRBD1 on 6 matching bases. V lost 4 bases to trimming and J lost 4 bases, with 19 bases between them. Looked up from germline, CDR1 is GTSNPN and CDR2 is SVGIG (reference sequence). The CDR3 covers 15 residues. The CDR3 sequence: CAWTQPAPGVYGYTF. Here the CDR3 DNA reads TGTGCCTGGACCCAACCAGCTCCAGGGGTCTATGGCTACACCTTC. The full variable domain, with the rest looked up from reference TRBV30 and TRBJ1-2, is SQTIHQWPATLVQPVGSPLSLECTVEGTSNPNLYWYRQAAGRGLQLLFYSVGIGQISSEVPQNLSASRPQDRQFILSSKKLLLSDSGFYLCAWTQPAPGVYGYTFGSGTRLTVV.

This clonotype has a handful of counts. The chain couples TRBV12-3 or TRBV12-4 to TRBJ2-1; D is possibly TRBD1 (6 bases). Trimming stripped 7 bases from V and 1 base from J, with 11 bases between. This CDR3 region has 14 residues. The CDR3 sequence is CASKVGASYNEQFF. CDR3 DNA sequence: TGTGCCAGCAAGGTGGGGGCGTCCTACAATGAGCAGTTCTTC.

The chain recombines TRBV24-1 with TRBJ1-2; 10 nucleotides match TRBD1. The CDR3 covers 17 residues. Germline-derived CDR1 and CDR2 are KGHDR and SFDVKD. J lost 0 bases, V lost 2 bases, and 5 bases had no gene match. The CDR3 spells CATSDSSTGGPNYGYTF. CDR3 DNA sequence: TGTGCCACCAGTGATTCGTCGACAGGGGGCCCTAACTATGGCTACACCTTC.

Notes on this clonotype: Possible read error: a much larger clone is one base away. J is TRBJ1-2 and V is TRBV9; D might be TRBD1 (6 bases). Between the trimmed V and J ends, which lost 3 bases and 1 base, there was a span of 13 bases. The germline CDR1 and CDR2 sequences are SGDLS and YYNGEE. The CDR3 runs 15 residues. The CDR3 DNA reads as TGTGCCAGCAGCGCGGCCGGGACACTTAACTATGGCTACACCTTC. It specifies CASSAAGTLNYGYTF.

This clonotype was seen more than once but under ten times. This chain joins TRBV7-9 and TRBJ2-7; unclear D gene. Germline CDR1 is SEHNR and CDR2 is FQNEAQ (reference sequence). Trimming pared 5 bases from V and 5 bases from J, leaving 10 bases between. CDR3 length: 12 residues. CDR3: CASSARSHEQYF. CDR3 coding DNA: TGTGCCAGCAGCGCCAGAAGCCACGAGCAGTACTTC.

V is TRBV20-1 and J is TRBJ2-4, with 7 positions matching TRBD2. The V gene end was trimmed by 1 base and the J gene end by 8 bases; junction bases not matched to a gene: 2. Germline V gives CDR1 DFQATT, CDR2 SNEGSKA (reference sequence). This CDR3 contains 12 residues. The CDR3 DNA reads TGCAGTGCTAGAGGACTAGCCGACATTCAGTACTTC. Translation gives CSARGLADIQYF.

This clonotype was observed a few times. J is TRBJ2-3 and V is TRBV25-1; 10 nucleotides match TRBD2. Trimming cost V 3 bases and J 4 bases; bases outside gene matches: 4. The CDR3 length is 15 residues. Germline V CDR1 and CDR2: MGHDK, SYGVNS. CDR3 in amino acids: CASSEYGLAADTQYF. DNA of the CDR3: TGTGCCAGCAGTGAGTATGGACTAGCGGCAGATACGCAGTATTTT.

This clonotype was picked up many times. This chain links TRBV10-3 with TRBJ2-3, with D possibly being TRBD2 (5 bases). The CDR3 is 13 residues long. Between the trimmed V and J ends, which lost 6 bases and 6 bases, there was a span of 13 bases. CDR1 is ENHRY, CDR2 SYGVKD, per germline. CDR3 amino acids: CAIRGTGMDTQYF. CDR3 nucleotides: TGTGCCATCAGGGGAACGGGGATGGATACGCAGTATTTT.

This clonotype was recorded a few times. In nucleotides, the CDR3 is TGCAGTGCTAGAGATACTAGCTCGGGCACCGGGGAGCTGTTTTTT. Amino acids: CSARDTSSGTGELFF. This chain links TRBV20-1 with TRBJ2-2; D is perhaps TRBD2 (6 bases). The CDR3 is 15 amino acids. Looked up from germline, CDR1 is DFQATT and CDR2 is SNEGSKA (reference sequence). V lost 0 bases and J lost 4, with 12 bases in between.

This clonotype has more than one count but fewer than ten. The CDR3 bases are TGTGCCAGCAGCTTAGCAGGGCAGTCCAATGAAAAACTGTTTTTT. Translation gives CASSLAGQSNEKLFF. The chain has TRBV7-2 and TRBJ1-4; D gene unclear. Germline assignment: CDR1 SGHTA and CDR2 FQGNSA. This CDR3 spans 15 amino acids. V was pared by 0 bases and J by 5 bases, with 10 bases between.